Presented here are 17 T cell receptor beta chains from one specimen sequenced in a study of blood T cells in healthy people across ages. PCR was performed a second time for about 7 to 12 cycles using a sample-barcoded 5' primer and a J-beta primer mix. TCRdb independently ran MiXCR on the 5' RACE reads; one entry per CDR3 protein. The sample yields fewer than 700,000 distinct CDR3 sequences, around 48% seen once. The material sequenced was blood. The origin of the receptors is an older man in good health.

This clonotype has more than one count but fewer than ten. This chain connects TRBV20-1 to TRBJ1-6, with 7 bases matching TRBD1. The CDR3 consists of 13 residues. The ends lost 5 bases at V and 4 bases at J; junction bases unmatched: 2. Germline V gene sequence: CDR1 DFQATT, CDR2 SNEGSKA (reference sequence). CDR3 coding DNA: TGCAGTGCTGTACAGGGGTATAATTCACCCCTCCACTTT. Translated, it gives CSAVQGYNSPLHF.

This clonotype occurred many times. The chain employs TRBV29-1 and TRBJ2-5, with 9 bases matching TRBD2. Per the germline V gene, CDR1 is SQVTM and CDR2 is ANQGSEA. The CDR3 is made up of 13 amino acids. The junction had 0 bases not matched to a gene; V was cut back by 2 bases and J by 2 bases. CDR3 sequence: CSVETSGQETQYF. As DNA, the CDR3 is TGCAGCGTTGAAACTAGCGGGCAAGAGACCCAGTACTTC.

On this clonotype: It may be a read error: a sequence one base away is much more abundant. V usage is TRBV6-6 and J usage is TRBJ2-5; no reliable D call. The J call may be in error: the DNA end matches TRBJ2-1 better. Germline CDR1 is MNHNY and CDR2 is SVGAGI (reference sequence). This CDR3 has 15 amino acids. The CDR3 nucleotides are TGTGCCAGCAGTTACTCCCGAGCCGACCAAGAGACCCAGTTCTTC. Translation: CASSYSRADQETQFF.

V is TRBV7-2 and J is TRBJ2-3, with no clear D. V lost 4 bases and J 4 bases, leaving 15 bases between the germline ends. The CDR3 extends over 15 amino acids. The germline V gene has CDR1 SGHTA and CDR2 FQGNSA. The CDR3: CASSSQRTPPDTQYF. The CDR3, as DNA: TGTGCCAGCAGCTCCCAACGGACCCCGCCAGATACGCAGTATTTT.

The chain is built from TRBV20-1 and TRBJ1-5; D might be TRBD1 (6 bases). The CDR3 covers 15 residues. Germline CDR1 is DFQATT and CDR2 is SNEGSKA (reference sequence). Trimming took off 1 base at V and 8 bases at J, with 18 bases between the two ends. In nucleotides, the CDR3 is TGCAGTGCTAGAGGTGGGACATCTTACGTAGAGCCCCAGCATTTT. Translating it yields CSARGGTSYVEPQHF.

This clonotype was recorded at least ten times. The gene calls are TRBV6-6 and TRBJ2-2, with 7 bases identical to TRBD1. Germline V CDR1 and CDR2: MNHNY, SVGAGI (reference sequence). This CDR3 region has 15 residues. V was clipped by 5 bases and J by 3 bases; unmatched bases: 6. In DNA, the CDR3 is TGTGCCAGCAGTCTGACAGGGCCAGACACCGGGGAGCTGTTTTTT. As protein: CASSLTGPDTGELFF.

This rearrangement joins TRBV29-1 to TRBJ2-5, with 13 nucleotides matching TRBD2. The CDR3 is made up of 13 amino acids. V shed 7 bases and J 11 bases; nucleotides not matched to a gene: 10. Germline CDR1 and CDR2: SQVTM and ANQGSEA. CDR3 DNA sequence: TGCAGCGCCCGGACTAGCGGGAGAAATGAGCAGTACTTC. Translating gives CSARTSGRNEQYF.

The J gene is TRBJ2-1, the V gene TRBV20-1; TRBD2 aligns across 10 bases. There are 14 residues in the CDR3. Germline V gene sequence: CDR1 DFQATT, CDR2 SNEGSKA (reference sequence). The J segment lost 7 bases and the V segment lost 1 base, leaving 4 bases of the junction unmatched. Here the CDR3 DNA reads TGCAGTGCTAGAGTTAGCGGGAGGAGGAATGAGCAGTTCTTC. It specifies CSARVSGRRNEQFF.

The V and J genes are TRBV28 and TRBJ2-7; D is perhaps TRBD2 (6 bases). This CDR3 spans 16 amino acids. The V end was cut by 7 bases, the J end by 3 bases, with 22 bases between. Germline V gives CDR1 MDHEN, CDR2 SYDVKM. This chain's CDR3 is CASNPPEGTPGYEQYF. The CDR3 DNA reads TGTGCCAGCAACCCGCCGGAGGGTACCCCAGGCTACGAGCAGTACTTC.

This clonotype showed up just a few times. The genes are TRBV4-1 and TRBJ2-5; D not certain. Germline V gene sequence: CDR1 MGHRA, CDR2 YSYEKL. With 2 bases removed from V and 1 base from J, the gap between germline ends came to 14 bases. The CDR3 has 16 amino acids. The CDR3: CASSQTVGLLQETQYF. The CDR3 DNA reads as TGCGCCAGCAGCCAAACGGTTGGGCTCCTCCAAGAGACCCAGTACTTC.

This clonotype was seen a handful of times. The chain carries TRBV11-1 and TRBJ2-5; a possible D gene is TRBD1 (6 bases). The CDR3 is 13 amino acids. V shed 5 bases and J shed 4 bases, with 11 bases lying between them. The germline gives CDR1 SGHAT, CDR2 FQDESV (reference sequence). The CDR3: CASSPGQRETQYF. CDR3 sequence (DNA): TGTGCCAGCAGCCCCGGACAGCGAGAGACCCAGTACTTC.

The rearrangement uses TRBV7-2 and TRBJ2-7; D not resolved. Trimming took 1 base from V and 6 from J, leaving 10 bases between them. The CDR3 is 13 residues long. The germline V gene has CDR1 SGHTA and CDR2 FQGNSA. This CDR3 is CASSLEGGREQYF. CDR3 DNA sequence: TGTGCCAGCAGCTTAGAAGGCGGACGCGAGCAGTACTTC.

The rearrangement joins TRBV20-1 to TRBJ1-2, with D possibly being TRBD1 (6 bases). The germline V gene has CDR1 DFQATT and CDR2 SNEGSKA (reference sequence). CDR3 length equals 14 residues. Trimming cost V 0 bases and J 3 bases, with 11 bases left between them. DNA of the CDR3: TGCAGTGCTAGAGATGCAGGGGATGACTATGGCTACACCTTC. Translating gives CSARDAGDDYGYTF.

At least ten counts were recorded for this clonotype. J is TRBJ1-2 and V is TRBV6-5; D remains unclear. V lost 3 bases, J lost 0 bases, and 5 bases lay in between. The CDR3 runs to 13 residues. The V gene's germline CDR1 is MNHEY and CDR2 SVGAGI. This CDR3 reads CASSYWTNYGYTF. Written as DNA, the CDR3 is TGTGCCAGCAGTTATTGGACTAACTATGGCTACACCTTC.

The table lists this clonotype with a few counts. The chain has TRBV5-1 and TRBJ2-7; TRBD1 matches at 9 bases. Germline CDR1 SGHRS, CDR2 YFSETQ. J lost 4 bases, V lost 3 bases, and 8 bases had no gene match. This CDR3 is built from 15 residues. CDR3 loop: CASSSSGQGTYEQYF. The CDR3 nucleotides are TGCGCCAGCAGCTCTTCTGGACAGGGGACTTACGAGCAGTACTTC.

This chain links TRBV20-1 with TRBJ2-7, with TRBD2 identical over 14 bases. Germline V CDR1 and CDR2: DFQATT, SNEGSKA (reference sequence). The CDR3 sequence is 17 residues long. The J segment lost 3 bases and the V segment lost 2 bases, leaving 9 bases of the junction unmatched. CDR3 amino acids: CSARRVLGTSGSYEQYF. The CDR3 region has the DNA TGCAGTGCTAGACGCGTCCTAGGGACTAGCGGGAGCTACGAGCAGTACTTC.

In DNA, the CDR3 is TGTGCCAGCGGGAGGGGACCAGGGGTTAAATCACCCCTCCACTTT. Protein product: CASGRGPGVKSPLHF. V gene TRBV27 combines with J gene TRBJ1-6; D is perhaps TRBD1 (6 bases). V dropped 8 bases and J dropped 10 bases, with 21 bases sitting between them. CDR1 is MNHEY and CDR2 is SMNVEV in the germline V gene (reference sequence). This CDR3 region has 15 residues.